One and the same sample provided the 9 T cell receptor beta chains below, sequenced in a study of blood T cell repertoires in COVID-19 (dated by TCRdb to 2018 to 2021). Libraries came from the immunoSEQ multiplex PCR assay. The clones in this table, taken by TCRdb from immuneACCESS, are in-frame only. Not every clone is retained; where verified, under half of the shortfall comes from an unresolved V gene, and the cause of the rest is unknown. The sample profile shows 110,000 to 150,000 clones; 79% of them were found once. The top ten clones comprise over 7% of the sample. The sequenced material came from peripheral blood. These receptor sequences come from a man aged 45-60 years with active or convalescent COVID-19.

The V gene is TRBV18, the J gene TRBJ2-7; TRBD2 is a possible D gene (7 bases). The CDR3 consists of 14 residues. The germline CDR1 and CDR2 sequences are KGHSH and LQKENI. Trimming took off 3 bases at V and 3 bases at J, with 12 bases between the two ends. The CDR3 spells CASSPAGAGYEQYF. The CDR3 DNA reads as TGTGCCAGCTCACCGGCGGGGGCAGGCTACGAGCAGTACTTC.

J is TRBJ2-7 and V is TRBV4-1, with 8 bases that match TRBD2. Germline V gene data show CDR1 as MGHRA and CDR2 as YSYEKL. With V trimmed by 4 bases and J by 0 bases, 5 bases remained unmatched. The CDR3 has 15 residues. The CDR3 region is CASSPTGTSSYEQYF. Here the CDR3 DNA reads TGCGCCAGCAGCCCAACCGGGACTAGCTCCTACGAGCAGTACTTC.

The chain links TRBV18 to TRBJ1-4; D is possibly TRBD1 (5 bases). Germline values: CDR1 KGHSH, CDR2 LQKENI. Trimming removed 1 base from V and 6 bases from J, with 9 bases in between. The CDR3 runs 14 residues. CDR3 in amino acids: CASSPRRDYEKLFF. For the CDR3, the DNA is TGTGCCAGCTCACCACGGAGGGACTATGAAAAACTGTTTTTT.

The V gene is TRBV7-9, the J gene TRBJ2-7, with 11 bases aligning to TRBD1. CDR1 is SEHNR, CDR2 FQNEAQ, per germline (reference sequence). The CDR3 has 15 residues. The ends lost 5 bases at V and 5 bases at J; junction bases unmatched: 8. CDR3 nucleotide sequence: TGTGCCAGCAGCATAGGACAGGGGGCGTTCCACGAGCAGTACTTC. Protein product: CASSIGQGAFHEQYF.

This rearrangement joins TRBV24-1 to TRBJ2-1; 13 positions agree with TRBD2. V lost 10 bases to trimming and J lost 6 bases; unmatched junction nucleotides: 2. Germline V gives CDR1 KGHDR, CDR2 SFDVKD. CDR3 length: 13 residues. In DNA form, the CDR3 reads TGTGCCACTGGACTAGCGGGAGTCAATGAGCAGTTCTTC. The encoded protein is CATGLAGVNEQFF.

The rearrangement links TRBV2 to TRBJ2-3; possible D gene TRBD2, 6 bases. Trimming removed 4 bases at V and 8 bases at J, with 7 bases between. Per germline, CDR1 SNHLY and CDR2 FYNNEI. The CDR3 length is 11 residues. The CDR3 region has the DNA TGTGCCAGCAGTGCCGGGAGTACGCAGTATTTT. Amino acids: CASSAGSTQYF.

The J gene is TRBJ2-2, the V gene TRBV5-6; possibly TRBD1 for D (6 bases). Trimming removed 4 bases from V and 4 bases from J, with 17 bases in between. CDR1 and CDR2 from the germline V gene are SGHDT and YYEEEE. CDR3 length: 16 amino acids. The CDR3 DNA follows: TGTGCCAGCAGCAGAAGGACAGACACTTTCACCGGGGAGCTGTTTTTT. Translated: CASSRRTDTFTGELFF.

This rearrangement joins TRBV7-9 to TRBJ2-4; D might be TRBD2 (5 bases). This CDR3 has 15 amino acids. The germline V gene has CDR1 SEHNR and CDR2 FQNEAQ (reference sequence). V lost 1 base, J lost 5 bases, and 12 bases lay in between. CDR3 in DNA: TGTGCCAGCAGCTTAGTGTGGGAGAGCGAAAACATTCAGTACTTC. It is translated as CASSLVWESENIQYF.

The chain links TRBV6-9 to TRBJ1-5; D is perhaps TRBD1 (6 bases). Germline CDR1 reads MNHGY; CDR2 reads SVAAGI. CDR3 size: 14 residues. V lost 3 bases and J lost 7, with 13 bases in between. CDR3 sequence reads: CASSYTRGAQPQHF. The DNA of the CDR3 is TGTGCCAGCAGTTACACCAGGGGAGCACAGCCCCAGCATTTT.